The table lists the clone carrying this T cell receptor (beta chain) with many counts. Its specificity is unknown. Germline CDR1 SGHRS, CDR2 YFSETQ. The CDR3 is made up of 13 amino acids. V shed 0 bases and J shed 5 bases, with 9 bases lying between them. Then a second PCR, running roughly 7 to 11 cycles, was carried out with a sample-barcoded 5' primer and a J-beta primer mix. TCRdb analysed the 5' RACE reads with MiXCR anew, one entry per CDR3 protein. This repertoire shows around 1.5 million distinct CDR3 sequences, roughly 59% found once; its top ten account for over 6.5%. This record belongs to a study of blood T cells in healthy people across ages. Study-level background: Using template switching, researchers captured about one barcoded beta molecule for each two T cells. Study results and limitations: TCR beta diversity, measured per million T cells, fell in a roughly linear way with age. Naive CD4+ cell counts and diversity both ran higher in long-lived than in aged donors.

Every donor gave roughly 9.2 milliliters of peripheral blood. Sample: blood. The chain couples TRBV5-1 to TRBJ2-7; the D is unclear. The sequence derives from a man in his late teens or twenties in good health. The CDR3 loop reads CASSLALSHEQYF. CDR3 bases: TGCGCCAGCAGCTTGGCTTTGTCCCACGAGCAGTACTTC. Based on the CDR3 plus reference TRBV5-1 and TRBJ2-7, the full variable domain is KAGVTQTPRYLIKTRGQQVTLSCSPISGHRSVSWYQQTPGQGLQFLFEYFSETQRNKGNFPGRFSGRQFSNSRSEMNVSTLELGDSALYLCASSLALSHEQYFGPGTRLTVT.